The rows below give T cell receptor beta chains drawn from one sample of a study of T cells in Graves' hyperthyroidism and ophthalmopathy. TCRdb independently ran MiXCR on the multiplex PCR reads; one entry per CDR3 protein. The sample has over 150,000 distinct CDR3 sequences, around a sixth seen once. Material for sequencing was blood. These receptors were obtained from a woman aged 45-60 years with Graves' hyperthyroidism. CDR3s include the opening cysteine and the closing phenylalanine or tryptophan. A D gene is named only where the DNA matches it firmly. Clone size is not always given. Where it is, it says once, few, many or a class for expanded clones.

abundance,v_gene,j_gene,d_gene,CDR3nt,CDR3aa
.,TRBV6-2/TRBV6-3,TRBJ2-2,TRBD2,TGTGCCAGCAAGCTAGCGGGAGTGAACGGGGAGCTGTTTTTT,CASKLAGVNGELFF
few,TRBV19,TRBJ1-2,.,TGTGCCAGTAGTAGCCCGGGGAACTATGGCTACACCTTC,CASSSPGNYGYTF
few,TRBV19,TRBJ2-7,TRBD2,TGTGCCAGTAGTAAGGCAGGGACTAGCGGGGGGGCCTTCTCCTACGAGCAGTACTTC,CASSKAGTSGGAFSYEQYF
many,TRBV7-4,TRBJ1-1,.,TGTGCCAGCAGCCCCGAGGGGGGTATGAACACTGAAGCTTTCTTT,CASSPEGGMNTEAFF
few,TRBV3-1,TRBJ2-2,.,TGTGCCAGCAGCCAAGATAGAAGGAATTCTGGCGGGGAGCTGTTTTTT,CASSQDRRNSGGELFF
.,TRBV5-1,TRBJ1-6,.,TGCGCCAGCAGCCCTAATGGAGAGGGGAATTCACCCCTCCACTTT,CASSPNGEGNSPLHF
medium-sized,TRBV27,TRBJ2-3,.,TGTGCCAGCATAGGTGAAAGCACAGATACGCAGTATTTT,CASIGESTDTQYF
.,TRBV27,TRBJ2-7,.,TGTGCCAGCACCCCGGGCCCCAGCCTCGAGCAGTACTTC,CASTPGPSLEQYF
many,TRBV7-9,TRBJ2-7,TRBD2,TGTGCCAGCAGCTCCGAGCGGGAGGACCTTCGCGAGCAGTACTTC,CASSSEREDLREQYF
many,TRBV5-1,TRBJ1-5,.,TGCGCCAGCAGCCCGTCGTCCCCGGTCGGGCAGCCCCAGCATTTT,CASSPSSPVGQPQHF
many,TRBV5-5,TRBJ1-1,.,TGTGCCAGCAGCCGACAGTTTGGCTGGAACACTGAAGCTTTCTTT,CASSRQFGWNTEAFF
few,TRBV4-1,TRBJ2-3,.,TGCGCCAGCAGCCCCTATGGGGGTGGAGATACGCAGTATTTT,CASSPYGGGDTQYF
.,TRBV20-1,TRBJ1-1,.,TGCAGTGCTAGGAATATCGCGTGGACGAACACTGAAGCTTTCTTT,CSARNIAWTNTEAFF
.,TRBV20-1,TRBJ2-1,TRBD2,TGCAGTGCTAAGAGGGCGGGAGTAATGTACAATGAGCAGTTCTTC,CSAKRAGVMYNEQFF
many,TRBV20-1,TRBJ2-3,.,TGCAGTGTACTTGCGGCTAGCACAGATACGCAGTATTTT,CSVLAASTDTQYF
many,TRBV7-2,TRBJ2-5,.,TGTGCCAGCAGCCCCCATCGTGAGACCCAGTACTTC,CASSPHRETQYF
few,TRBV4-2,TRBJ1-5,.,TGTGCCAGCAGCCAAGGCGGGGCAGGGGACCAGCCCCAGCATTTT,CASSQGGAGDQPQHF
few,TRBV19,TRBJ1-5,.,TGTGCCAGTAGGACAAAGTTGGTGAGCAATCAGCCCCAGCATTTT,CASRTKLVSNQPQHF
many,TRBV27,TRBJ2-7,TRBD1,TGTGCCAGCAGTCCGGGACAGCCCTACGAGCAGTACTTC,CASSPGQPYEQYF
many,TRBV12-3/TRBV12-4,TRBJ2-7,.,TGTGCCAGCACTCGGGGCGGGGGCGGTTTCCACGAGCAGTACTTC,CASTRGGGGFHEQYF
.,TRBV10-3,TRBJ1-3,.,TGTGCCATCACTTGGGAGGACTCTGGAAACACCATATATTTT,CAITWEDSGNTIYF
many,TRBV3-1,TRBJ2-3,TRBD2,TGTGCCAGCAGCCAAGTGAGCGGGGGGGCAGATACGCAGTATTTT,CASSQVSGGADTQYF
many,TRBV7-6,TRBJ2-2,TRBD2,TGTGCCAGCAGCATGGGACTAGCGGACACCGGGGAGCTGTTTTTT,CASSMGLADTGELFF
many,TRBV12-3/TRBV12-4,TRBJ2-4,TRBD2,TGTGCCAGCAGTTTGAGAAGCGGGGGAAACATTCAGTACTTC,CASSLRSGGNIQYF
few,TRBV19,TRBJ1-2,.,TGTGCCAGTATCCCGGAAGGTAGCAGGCGGGGCTACACCTTC,CASIPEGSRRGYTF
few,TRBV6-5,TRBJ2-1,.,TGTGCCAGCAGTTACACGGGGAACTCCTACAATGAGCAGTTCTTC,CASSYTGNSYNEQFF
few,TRBV7-6,TRBJ2-2,.,TGTGCCGCGGGAGACAGGAGAAACACCGGGGAGCTGTTTTTT,CAAGDRRNTGELFF
many,TRBV7-2,TRBJ2-3,TRBD2,TGTGCCAGCACCCAACTAGCGGGCACGGCGTCTGGCACAGATACGCAGTATTTT,CASTQLAGTASGTDTQYF
many,TRBV11-1,TRBJ2-2,TRBD1,TGTGCCAGCAGCACCTCCGGCCGGACAGGGGGATTCACCGGGGAGCTGTTTTTT,CASSTSGRTGGFTGELFF
few,TRBV13,TRBJ2-7,.,TGTGCCAGCAGCTCAACTCTGGAGTCCTACGAGCAGTACTTC,CASSSTLESYEQYF
many,TRBV11-2,TRBJ1-1,TRBD1,TGTGCCAGCAGCTTGCAGGGGGCGCGCACTGAAGCTTTCTTT,CASSLQGARTEAFF
.,TRBV30,TRBJ2-1,.,.,CAWGGGALSLFF
many,TRBV6-1,TRBJ1-1,.,TGTGCCAGCATCCGGATGGGGGGTCTGGCAATGAACACTGAAGCTTTCTTT,CASIRMGGLAMNTEAFF
.,TRBV29-1,TRBJ1-3,.,TGCAGCATCAACCAGGGAGTCGGAAACACCATATATTTT,CSINQGVGNTIYF
.,TRBV27,TRBJ2-5,.,TGTGCCAGCAGCTCATCCCGGAGGGAGACCCAGTACTTC,CASSSSRRETQYF
many,TRBV3-1,TRBJ2-1,.,TGTGCCAGCAGCCAGACGGAGGTGGGTGAGCAGTTCTTC,CASSQTEVGEQFF
many,TRBV2,TRBJ2-7,.,TGTGCCAGCAGTGATGGTGGGGGCGAGCAGTACTTC,CASSDGGGEQYF
few,TRBV12-3/TRBV12-4,TRBJ2-2,.,TGTGCCAGCAGCCCCCGGGGGGGGGAGCTGTTTTTT,CASSPRGGELFF
many,TRBV20-1,TRBJ1-2,TRBD1,TGCAGTGCTATGGAACGGACAGGGGTGAGCTATGGCTACACCTTC,CSAMERTGVSYGYTF
.,TRBV6-1,TRBJ2-4,TRBD1,TGTGCCGGGGGACAGGGCTTGGACATTCAGTACTTC,CAGGQGLDIQYF
few,TRBV12-3/TRBV12-4,TRBJ1-1,.,TGTGCCAGCAGTTACGACAGGAGGAAGGATGAAGCTTTCTTT,CASSYDRRKDEAFF
.,TRBV4-1,TRBJ2-3,.,TGCGCCAGCAGCCAATCCGCGGGCGACTCGAGCACAGATACGCAGTATTTT,CASSQSAGDSSTDTQYF
many,TRBV20-1,TRBJ2-1,.,TGCAGTGCTAGTGTCCGGACTACCCACAATGAGCAGTTCTTC,CSASVRTTHNEQFF
.,TRBV10-3,TRBJ2-1,TRBD2,TGTGCCATCATGGAGGGGACTAGCGGGGTCTACAATGAGCAGTTCTTC,CAIMEGTSGVYNEQFF
.,TRBV11-3,TRBJ2-1,TRBD2,TGTGCCAGCAGTCCCAAGCGGGACCGGTCCTACAATGAGCAGTTCTTC,CASSPKRDRSYNEQFF
many,TRBV10-3,TRBJ2-5,TRBD1,TGTGCCATAAGCCCGGGACAGAGATTCCAAGAGACCCAGTACTTC,CAISPGQRFQETQYF
many,TRBV12-3/TRBV12-4,TRBJ2-7,.,TGTGCCAGCACGTCCGGTGCGGGGTTGGAATCCTACGAGCAGTACTTC,CASTSGAGLESYEQYF
.,TRBV7-9,TRBJ1-4,TRBD1,TGTGCCAGCAGCCAACAGGGGACTAATGAAAAACTGTTTTTT,CASSQQGTNEKLFF
.,TRBV6-5,TRBJ1-2,.,TGTGCCAGCAGCCCTACTCCCCTCCAGGTTGGCGGCTACACCTTC,CASSPTPLQVGGYTF
many,TRBV7-3,TRBJ2-1,TRBD2,TGTGCCAGCAGCTTGAGGAGCGGGAGGAATGAGCAGTTCTTC,CASSLRSGRNEQFF
.,TRBV7-3,TRBJ1-4,.,TGTGCCAGCAGAAAACGTGAAGCTAATGAAAAACTGTTTTTT,CASRKREANEKLFF
many,TRBV7-2,TRBJ2-1,.,TGTGCCAGCAGCTTAGGGGGAGCGACGCAGTTCTTC,CASSLGGATQFF
many,TRBV28,TRBJ1-6,.,TGTGCCAGCAGTGGAAATTCACCCCTCCACTTT,CASSGNSPLHF
few,TRBV7-6,TRBJ1-5,.,TGTGCCAGCAGTCCTGACTGGGGGACGGGCAATCAGCCCCAGCATTTT,CASSPDWGTGNQPQHF
.,TRBV10-2,TRBJ2-6,.,TGCGCCAGCAGCTTTCGGGAGAGGCTTGGTGGGGCCAACGTCCTGACTTTC,CASSFRERLGGANVLTF